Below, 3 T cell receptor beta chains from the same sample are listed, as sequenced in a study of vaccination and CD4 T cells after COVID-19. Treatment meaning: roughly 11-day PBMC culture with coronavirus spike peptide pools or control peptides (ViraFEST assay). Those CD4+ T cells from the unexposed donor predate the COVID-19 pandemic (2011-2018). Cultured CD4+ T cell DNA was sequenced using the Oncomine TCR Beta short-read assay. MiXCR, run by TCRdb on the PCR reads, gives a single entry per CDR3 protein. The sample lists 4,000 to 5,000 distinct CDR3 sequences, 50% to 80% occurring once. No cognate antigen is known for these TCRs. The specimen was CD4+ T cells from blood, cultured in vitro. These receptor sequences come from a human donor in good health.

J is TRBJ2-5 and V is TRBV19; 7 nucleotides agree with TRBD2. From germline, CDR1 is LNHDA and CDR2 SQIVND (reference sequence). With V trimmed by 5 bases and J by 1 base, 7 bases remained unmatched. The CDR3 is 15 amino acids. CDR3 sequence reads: CASSLGGGSQETQYF. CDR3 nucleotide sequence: TGTGCCAGTAGTCTAGGTGGCGGGAGCCAAGAGACCCAGTACTTC.

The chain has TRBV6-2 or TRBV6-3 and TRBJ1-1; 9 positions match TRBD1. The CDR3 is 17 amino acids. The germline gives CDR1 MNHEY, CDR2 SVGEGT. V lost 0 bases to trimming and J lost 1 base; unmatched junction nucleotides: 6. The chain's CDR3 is CASSYSPHRGRNTEAFF. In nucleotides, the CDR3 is TGTGCCAGCAGTTACTCGCCCCACAGGGGGCGGAACACTGAAGCTTTCTTT.

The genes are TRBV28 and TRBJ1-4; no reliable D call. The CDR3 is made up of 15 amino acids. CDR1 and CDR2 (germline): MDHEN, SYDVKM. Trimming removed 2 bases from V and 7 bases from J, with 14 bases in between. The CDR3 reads CASSLMRGIGEKLFF. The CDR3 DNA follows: TGTGCCAGCAGTTTAATGCGGGGTATAGGTGAAAAACTGTTTTTT.